This record looks at one T cell receptor (beta chain) sequence and its context. The germline V and J ends were trimmed by 6 bases and 5 bases, with 20 bases remaining between them. CDR1 is MNHEY, CDR2 SMNVEV, per germline (reference sequence). CDR3 size: 15 residues. TCRdb keeps only in-frame clones here, not all; method: immunoSEQ multiplex PCR. The sample has about a million clones, roughly 80% seen once; the top ten hold approximately 0.95%. The data originate from a study of shared clonotypes between healthy human individuals. The TCR sequence derives from a man between 18 and 35 years old in good health. Some clones in this sample may be carry-over from other donors' samples. Sequencing used memory CD4+ T cells from PBMCs. Indicated subset: CD45RA-negative fraction. The chain carries TRBV27 and TRBJ2-7; weak D call: TRBD2 (6 bases). This chain's CDR3 is CASRSPSAGRNEQYF. The CDR3 DNA reads as TGTGCCAGCAGAAGTCCTAGTGCGGGAAGGAACGAGCAGTACTTC.